Presented here are 7 T cell receptor beta chains from one specimen sequenced in a study of T-cell memory formation after mild COVID-19. MiXCR, run by TCRdb on the 5' RACE reads, gives a single entry per CDR3 protein. The sample contains about 340,000 distinct CDR3 sequences, approximately 15% of which appear only once. Sequenced sample: PBMCs or a T cell subset sorted from them (not recorded which). The receptors derive from a man younger than 35 who had mild COVID-19 (a few samples of this study predate the infection). Cell type and time point are not known.

The chain recombines TRBV12-3 or TRBV12-4 with TRBJ2-7, with D perhaps TRBD2 (6 bases). Trimming stripped 0 bases from V and 3 bases from J, with 12 bases between. The CDR3 contains 15 residues. The CDR3 DNA reads TGTGCCAGCAGTTTAGCGGGGGGTCCTATCTACGAGCAGTACTTC. It encodes CASSLAGGPIYEQYF.

The CDR3 is CASSPRATEETQYF. The CDR3 DNA reads TGTGCCAGCAGCCCCCGGGCCACGGAGGAGACCCAGTACTTC. V gene TRBV9 combines with J gene TRBJ2-5; D remains ambiguous. The CDR3 length is 14 residues. Trimming cost V 4 bases and J 5 bases, with 15 bases left between them. In germline, CDR1 is SGDLS, CDR2 YYNGEE.

This clonotype was detected only a few times. The rearrangement joins TRBV3-1 to TRBJ1-6; D not certain. The CDR3 is 14 amino acids. Germline CDR1 LGHDT, CDR2 YNNKEL (reference sequence). V gave up 0 bases and J gave up 7 bases, with 7 bases separating them. The CDR3 region is CASSQDHKNSPLHF. As DNA, the CDR3 is TGTGCCAGCAGCCAAGATCATAAAAATTCACCCCTCCACTTT.

This clonotype was detected a few times. This chain joins TRBV6-1 and TRBJ2-4; D call uncertain. The CDR3 has 15 amino acids. The V gene's germline CDR1 is MNHNS and CDR2 SASEGT. Trimming left V 1 base short and J 1 base short, with 8 bases between. The CDR3 loop reads CASSEVRVAKNIQYF. The CDR3 coding sequence is TGTGCCAGCAGTGAAGTAAGGGTCGCCAAAAACATTCAGTACTTC.

This CDR3 is CASSLRRDHTGELFF. CDR3 nucleotide sequence: TGTGCCAGCAGTTTAAGAAGGGACCACACCGGGGAGCTGTTTTTT. The V gene is TRBV12-3 or TRBV12-4, the J gene TRBJ2-2; either TRBD1 or TRBD2 may fit D (5 bases each). V was shortened by 2 bases and J by 3 bases, with 10 bases between the two germline ends. This CDR3 has 15 residues.

This clonotype was counted at least ten times. The gene calls are TRBV7-2 and TRBJ2-5, with TRBD2 as a possible D gene (5 bases). This CDR3 region has 15 residues. Germline values: CDR1 SGHTA, CDR2 FQGNSA. V was trimmed by 5 bases and J by 4 bases, leaving 17 bases between them. The CDR3 coding sequence is TGTGCCAGCAGCGCCGGGAACTTTGAGGCAGAGACCCAGTACTTC. As protein: CASSAGNFEAETQYF.

This chain joins TRBV7-6 and TRBJ2-5; 7 bases fit TRBD2. Germline assignment: CDR1 SGHVS and CDR2 FNYEAQ. J was trimmed by 5 bases and V by 7 bases; bases with no gene match: 13. This CDR3 spans 15 amino acids. This CDR3 reads CASTLAASRGETQYF. The CDR3 DNA reads TGTGCCAGCACCCTAGCGGCTAGCCGGGGGGAGACCCAGTACTTC.